This TCR beta chain stems from a study of naive and memory T cell subsets. As for this clonotype: The antigen is not known.

Study-level findings and limits: The power law exponent of TCR abundance differed between naive and memory cells. A few larger clonotypes appeared in naive repertoires, especially CD8, possibly memory cells re-expressing CD45RA.

An equimolar mix of two oligonucleotides served as the beta constant-region primer for TRBC1 and TRBC2. The ligated cDNA underwent four PCR rounds using SP2 and nested alpha and beta constant-region primers. MiXCR was run by TCRdb on the UMI-ligation and nested PCR reads, yielding one entry per CDR3 protein. The repertoire includes around 140,000 distinct CDR3 sequences, about 20% of them detected once, and more than 0.6% sits in the top ten. This TCR was recovered from a human donor in good health. The sequencing sample was made of naive CD8+ T cells from blood.

CDR3 loop: CASSLGRRDTGELFF. DNA of the CDR3: TGTGCCAGCAGTTTAGGTCGGCGGGACACCGGGGAGCTGTTTTTT. The V gene is TRBV28, the J gene TRBJ2-2, with D possibly TRBD2 on 5 matching bases. This CDR3 comprises 15 residues. Trimming pared 2 bases from V and 3 bases from J, leaving 10 bases between. CDR1 MDHEN and CDR2 SYDVKM come from the germline V gene.